This record looks at one T cell receptor (beta chain) sequence and its context. Its antigen is unidentified. The germline CDR1 and CDR2 sequences are MNHEY and SMNVEV (reference sequence). Trimming left V 3 bases short and J 3 bases short, with 12 bases between. CDR3 length: 14 residues. The data are from a study of molecular identifiers for immune sequencing clone quantification. Study summary: In the replicates, RNA derived from about 19,000 or 110,000 naive CD8 cells was divided into five parts, and four were sequenced. Findings and limits, study-wide: Barcodes shared by identical TCR molecules could lead to underestimated sizes of highly expanded clones. Over 98% of effector molecules, but under 1% in naive cells, were held by clones with more than 20 RNA copies. Single-cell amounts of spiked Jurkat TCR RNA were reportedly detectable among about a million naive cells.

TCRdb called the PCR reads again in MiXCR, with one record for every CDR3 protein. The table shows approximately 590,000 distinct CDR3 sequences, with about 25% occurring only once. This clonotype was sampled from a human donor in good health. Some libraries in this study had Jurkat cell RNA spiked in. V usage is TRBV27 and J usage is TRBJ2-7; D gene uncertain. Sequencing input: naive CD8+ T cells from blood, with Jurkat cell RNA spiked in. Documented subset: FACS-sorted CD8+CD4-CCR7+CD45RA+ naive T cells. The chain's CDR3 is CASSLAPKGYEQYF. The CDR3 DNA reads as TGTGCCAGCAGTTTGGCGCCCAAGGGCTACGAGCAGTACTTC.